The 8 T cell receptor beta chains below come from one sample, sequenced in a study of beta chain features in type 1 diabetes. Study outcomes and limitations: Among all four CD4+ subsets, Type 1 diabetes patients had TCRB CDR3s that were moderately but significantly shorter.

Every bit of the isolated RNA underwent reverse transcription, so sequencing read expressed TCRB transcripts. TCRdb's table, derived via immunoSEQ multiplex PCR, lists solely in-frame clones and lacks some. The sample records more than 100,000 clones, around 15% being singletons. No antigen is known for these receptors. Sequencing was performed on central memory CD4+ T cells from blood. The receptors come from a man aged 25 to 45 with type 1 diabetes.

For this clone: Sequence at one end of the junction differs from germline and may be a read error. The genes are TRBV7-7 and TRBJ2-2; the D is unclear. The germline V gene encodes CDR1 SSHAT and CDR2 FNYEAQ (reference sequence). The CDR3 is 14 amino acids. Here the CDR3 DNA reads TGTGCTAGCAGCTTGGTGGGGTCCACCGGGGAGCTGTTTTTT. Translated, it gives CASSLVGSTGELFF.

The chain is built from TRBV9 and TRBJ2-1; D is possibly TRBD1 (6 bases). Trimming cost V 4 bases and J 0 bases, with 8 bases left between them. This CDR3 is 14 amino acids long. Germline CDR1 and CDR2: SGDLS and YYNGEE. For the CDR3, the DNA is TGTGCCAGCAGCCCAGGGGTCTCCTACAATGAGCAGTTCTTC. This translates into CASSPGVSYNEQFF. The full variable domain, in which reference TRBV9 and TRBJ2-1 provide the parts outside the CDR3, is DSGVTQTPKHLITATGQRVTLRCSPRSGDLSVYWYQQSLDQGLQFLIQYYNGEERAKGNILERFSAQQFPDLHSELNLSSLELGDSALYFCASSPGVSYNEQFFGPGTRLTVL.

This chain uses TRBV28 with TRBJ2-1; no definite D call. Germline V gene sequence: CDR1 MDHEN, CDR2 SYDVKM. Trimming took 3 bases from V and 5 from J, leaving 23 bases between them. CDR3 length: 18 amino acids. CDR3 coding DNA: TGTGCCAGCAGTTTGGGCCCCAGTAGTCAATCTCGCGACAATGAGCAGTTCTTC. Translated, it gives CASSLGPSSQSRDNEQFF.

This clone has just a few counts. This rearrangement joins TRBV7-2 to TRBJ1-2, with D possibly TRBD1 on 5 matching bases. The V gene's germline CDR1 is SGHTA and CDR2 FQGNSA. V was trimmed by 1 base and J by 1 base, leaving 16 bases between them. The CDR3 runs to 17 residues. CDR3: CASSLDSRGDNNYGYTF. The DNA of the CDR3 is TGTGCCAGCAGCTTAGATAGTCGGGGCGATAATAACTATGGCTACACCTTC.

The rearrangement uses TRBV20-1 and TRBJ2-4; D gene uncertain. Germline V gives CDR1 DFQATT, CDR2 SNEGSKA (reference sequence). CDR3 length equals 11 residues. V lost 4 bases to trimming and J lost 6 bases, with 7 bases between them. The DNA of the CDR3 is TGCAGTGCTACCCCTAGAAACATTCAGTACTTC. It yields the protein CSATPRNIQYF.

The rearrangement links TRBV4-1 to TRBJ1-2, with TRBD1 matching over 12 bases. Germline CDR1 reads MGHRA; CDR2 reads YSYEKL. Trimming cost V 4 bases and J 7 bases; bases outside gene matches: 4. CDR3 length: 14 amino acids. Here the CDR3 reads CASSRPGQGAGYTF. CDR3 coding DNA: TGCGCCAGCAGCCGACCGGGACAGGGGGCTGGCTACACCTTC.

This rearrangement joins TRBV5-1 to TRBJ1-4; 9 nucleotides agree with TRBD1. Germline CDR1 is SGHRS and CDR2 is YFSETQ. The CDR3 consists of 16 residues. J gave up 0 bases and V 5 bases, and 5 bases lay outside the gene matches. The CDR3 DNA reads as TGCGCCAGCAGACAGGGGGCAACGGCAACTAATGAAAAACTGTTTTTT. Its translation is CASRQGATATNEKLFF.

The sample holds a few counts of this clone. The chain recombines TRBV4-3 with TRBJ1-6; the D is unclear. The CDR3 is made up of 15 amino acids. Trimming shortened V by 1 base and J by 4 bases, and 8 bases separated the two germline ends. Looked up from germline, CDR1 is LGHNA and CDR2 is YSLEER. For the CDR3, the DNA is TGCGCCAGCAGCCAAGTCTACCTTTATAATTCACCCCTCCACTTT. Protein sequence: CASSQVYLYNSPLHF.